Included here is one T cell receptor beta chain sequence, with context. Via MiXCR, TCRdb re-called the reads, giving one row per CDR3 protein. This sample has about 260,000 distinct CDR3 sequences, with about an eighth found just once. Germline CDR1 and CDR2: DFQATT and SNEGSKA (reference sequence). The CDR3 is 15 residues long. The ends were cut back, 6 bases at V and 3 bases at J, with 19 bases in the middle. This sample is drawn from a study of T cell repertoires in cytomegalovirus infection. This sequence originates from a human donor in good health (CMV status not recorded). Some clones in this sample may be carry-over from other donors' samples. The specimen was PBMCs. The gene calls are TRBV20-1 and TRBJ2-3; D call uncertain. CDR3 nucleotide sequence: TGCAGTGCAGCCGGCCAGGTCATTGGGACAGATACGCAGTATTTT. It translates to CSAAGQVIGTDTQYF.